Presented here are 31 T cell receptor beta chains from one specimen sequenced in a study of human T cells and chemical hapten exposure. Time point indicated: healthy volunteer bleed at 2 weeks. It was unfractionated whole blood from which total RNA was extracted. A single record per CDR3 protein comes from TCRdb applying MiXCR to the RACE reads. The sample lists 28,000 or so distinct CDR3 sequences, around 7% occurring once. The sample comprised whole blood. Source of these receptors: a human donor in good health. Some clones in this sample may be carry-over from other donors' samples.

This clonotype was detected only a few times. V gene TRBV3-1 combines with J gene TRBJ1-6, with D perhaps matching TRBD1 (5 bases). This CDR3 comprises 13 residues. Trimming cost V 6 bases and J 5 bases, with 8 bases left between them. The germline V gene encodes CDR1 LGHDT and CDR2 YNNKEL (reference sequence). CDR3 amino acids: CASRGPDNSPLHF. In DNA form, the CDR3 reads TGTGCCAGCAGGGGACCTGATAATTCACCCCTCCACTTT.

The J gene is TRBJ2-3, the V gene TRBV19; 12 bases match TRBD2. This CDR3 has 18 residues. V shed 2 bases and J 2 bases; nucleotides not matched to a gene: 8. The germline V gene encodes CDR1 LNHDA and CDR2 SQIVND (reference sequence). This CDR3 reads CASSIRGLAGGVTDTQYF. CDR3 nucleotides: TGTGCCAGTAGTATAAGAGGCCTAGCGGGAGGGGTCACAGATACGCAGTATTTT.

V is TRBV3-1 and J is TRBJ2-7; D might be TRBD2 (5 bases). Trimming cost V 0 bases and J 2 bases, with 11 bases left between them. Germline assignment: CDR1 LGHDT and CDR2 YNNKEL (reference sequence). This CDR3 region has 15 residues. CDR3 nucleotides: TGTGCCAGCAGCCAAGAATTGGACTGGACCTACGAGCAGTACTTC. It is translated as CASSQELDWTYEQYF.

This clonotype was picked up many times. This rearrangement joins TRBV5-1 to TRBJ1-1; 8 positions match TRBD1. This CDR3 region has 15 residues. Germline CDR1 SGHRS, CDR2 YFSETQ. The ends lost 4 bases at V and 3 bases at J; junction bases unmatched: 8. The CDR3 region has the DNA TGCGCCAGCAGCCTCGACAGGGGCAAGGACACTGAAGCTTTCTTT. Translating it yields CASSLDRGKDTEAFF.

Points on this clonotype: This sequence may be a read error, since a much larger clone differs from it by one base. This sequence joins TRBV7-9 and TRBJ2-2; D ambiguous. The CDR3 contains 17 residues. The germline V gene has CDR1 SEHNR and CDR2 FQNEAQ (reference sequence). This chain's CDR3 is CTSSRRFEFEHAGELFF. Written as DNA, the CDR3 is TGTACCAGCAGCCGCCGGTTTGAATTCGAACACGCCGGGGAGCTGTTTTTT.

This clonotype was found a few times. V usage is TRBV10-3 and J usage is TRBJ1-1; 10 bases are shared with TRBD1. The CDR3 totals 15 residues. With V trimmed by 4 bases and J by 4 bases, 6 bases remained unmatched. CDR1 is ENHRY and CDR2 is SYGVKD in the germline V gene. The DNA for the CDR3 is TGTGCCATCAGTGGTCCGGGACAGGGGCGCACTGAAGCTTTCTTT. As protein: CAISGPGQGRTEAFF.

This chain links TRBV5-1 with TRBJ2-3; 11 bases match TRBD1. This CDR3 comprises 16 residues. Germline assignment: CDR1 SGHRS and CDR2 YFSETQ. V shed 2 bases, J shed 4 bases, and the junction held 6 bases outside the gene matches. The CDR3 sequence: CASSFADRGRSDTQYF. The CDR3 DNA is TGCGCCAGCAGCTTCGCGGACAGGGGGCGTTCAGATACGCAGTATTTT.

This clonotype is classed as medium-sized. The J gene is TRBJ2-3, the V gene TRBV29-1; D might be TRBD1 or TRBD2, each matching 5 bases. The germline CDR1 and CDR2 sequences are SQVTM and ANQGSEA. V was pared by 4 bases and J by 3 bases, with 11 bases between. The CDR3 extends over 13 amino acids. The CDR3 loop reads CSVGGRETDTQYF. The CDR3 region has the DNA TGCAGCGTTGGTGGCAGGGAGACAGATACGCAGTATTTT.

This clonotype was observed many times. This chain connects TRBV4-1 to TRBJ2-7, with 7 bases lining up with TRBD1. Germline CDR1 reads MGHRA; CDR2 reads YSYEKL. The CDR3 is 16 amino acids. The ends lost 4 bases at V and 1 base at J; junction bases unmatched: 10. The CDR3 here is CASSPTGTAFSYEQYF. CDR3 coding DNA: TGCGCCAGCAGCCCCACCGGGACAGCTTTTTCCTACGAGCAGTACTTC.

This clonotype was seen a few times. The CDR3 is CASSSSGANIQYF. CDR3 nucleotide sequence: TGTGCCAGCAGTTCTAGCGGGGCGAACATTCAGTACTTC. The chain combines TRBV6-2 or TRBV6-3 with TRBJ2-4; 9 bases match TRBD2. The CDR3 has 13 residues. Germline V gene lookup returns CDR1 MNHEY and CDR2 SVGEGT. V dropped 4 bases and J dropped 7; count of bases not matched to a gene: 2.

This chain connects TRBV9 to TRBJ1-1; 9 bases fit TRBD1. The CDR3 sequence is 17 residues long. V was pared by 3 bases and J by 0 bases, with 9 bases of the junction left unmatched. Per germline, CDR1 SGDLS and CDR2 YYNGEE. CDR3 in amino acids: CASSGGQGRSMNTEAFF. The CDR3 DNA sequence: TGTGCCAGCAGCGGAGGACAGGGGCGCTCGATGAACACTGAAGCTTTCTTT. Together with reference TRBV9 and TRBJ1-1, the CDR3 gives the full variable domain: DSGVTQTPKHLITATGQRVTLRCSPRSGDLSVYWYQQSLDQGLQFLIQYYNGEERAKGNILERFSAQQFPDLHSELNLSSLELGDSALYFCASSGGQGRSMNTEAFFGQGTRLTVV.

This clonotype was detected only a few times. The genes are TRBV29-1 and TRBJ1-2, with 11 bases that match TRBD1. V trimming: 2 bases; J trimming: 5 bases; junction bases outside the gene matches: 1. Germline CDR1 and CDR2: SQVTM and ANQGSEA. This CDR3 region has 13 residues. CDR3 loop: CSVERDRGYGYTF. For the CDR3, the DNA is TGCAGCGTTGAACGGGACAGGGGGTATGGCTACACCTTC.

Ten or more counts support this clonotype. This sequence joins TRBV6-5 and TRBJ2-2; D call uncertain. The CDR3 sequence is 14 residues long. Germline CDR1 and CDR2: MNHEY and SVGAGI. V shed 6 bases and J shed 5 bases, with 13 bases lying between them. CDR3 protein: CASSETDVTGELFF. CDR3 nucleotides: TGTGCCAGCAGCGAAACGGACGTTACCGGGGAGCTGTTTTTT.

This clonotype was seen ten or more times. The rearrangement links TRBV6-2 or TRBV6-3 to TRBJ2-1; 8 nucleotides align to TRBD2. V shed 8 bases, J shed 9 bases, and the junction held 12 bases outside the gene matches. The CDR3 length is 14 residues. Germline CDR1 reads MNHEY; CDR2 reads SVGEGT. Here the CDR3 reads CASLVAGNSGEQFF. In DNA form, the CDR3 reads TGTGCCAGCCTAGTAGCGGGGAATAGCGGTGAGCAGTTCTTC.

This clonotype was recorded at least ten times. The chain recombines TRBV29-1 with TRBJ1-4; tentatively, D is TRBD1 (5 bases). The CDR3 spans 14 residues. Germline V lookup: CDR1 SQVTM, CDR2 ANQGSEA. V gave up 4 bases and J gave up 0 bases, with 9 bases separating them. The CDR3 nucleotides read TGCAGCGTTGTGGGGGGATCAACTAATGAAAAACTGTTTTTT. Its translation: CSVVGGSTNEKLFF.

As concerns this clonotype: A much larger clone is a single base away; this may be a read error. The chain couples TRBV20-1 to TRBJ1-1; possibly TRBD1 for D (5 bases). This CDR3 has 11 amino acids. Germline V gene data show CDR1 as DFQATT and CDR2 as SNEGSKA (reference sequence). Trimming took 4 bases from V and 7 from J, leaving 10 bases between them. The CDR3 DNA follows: TGCAGTGCTAACCCAAGGGGTGAAGCTTTCTTT. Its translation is CSANPRGEAFF.

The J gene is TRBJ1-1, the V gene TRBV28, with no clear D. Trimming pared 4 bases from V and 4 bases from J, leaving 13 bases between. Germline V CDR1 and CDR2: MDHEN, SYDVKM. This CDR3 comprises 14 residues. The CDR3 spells CASSSPGWSTEAFF. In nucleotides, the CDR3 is TGTGCCAGCAGTTCCCCAGGTTGGAGCACTGAAGCTTTCTTT.

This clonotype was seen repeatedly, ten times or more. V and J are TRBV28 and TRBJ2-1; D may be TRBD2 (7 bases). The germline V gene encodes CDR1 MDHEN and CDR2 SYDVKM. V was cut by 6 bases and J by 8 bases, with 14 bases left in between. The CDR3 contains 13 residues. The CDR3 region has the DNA TGTGCCAGCAGCCGAGGGGGGAGGGATGAGCAGTTCTTC. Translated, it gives CASSRGGRDEQFF. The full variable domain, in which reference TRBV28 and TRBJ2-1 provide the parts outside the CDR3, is DVKVTQSSRYLVKRTGEKVFLECVQDMDHENMFWYRQDPGLGLRLIYFSYDVKMKEKGDIPEGYSVSREKKERFSLILESASTNQTSMYLCASSRGGRDEQFFGPGTRLTVL.

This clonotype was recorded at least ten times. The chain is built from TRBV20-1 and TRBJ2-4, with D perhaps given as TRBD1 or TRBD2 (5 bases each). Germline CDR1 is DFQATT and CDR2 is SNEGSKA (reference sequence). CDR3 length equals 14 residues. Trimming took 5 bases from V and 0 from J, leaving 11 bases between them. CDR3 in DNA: TGCAGTGCTTTACCCGGGACAGCCAAAAACATTCAGTACTTC. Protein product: CSALPGTAKNIQYF.

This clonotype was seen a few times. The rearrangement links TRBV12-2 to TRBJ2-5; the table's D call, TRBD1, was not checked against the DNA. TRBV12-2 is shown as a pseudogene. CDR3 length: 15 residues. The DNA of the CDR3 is TGTGCAAGTCGCTTAGCGGGGGGGGCCCAAGAGACCCAGTACTTC. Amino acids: CASRLAGGAQETQYF.

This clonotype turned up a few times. In DNA form, the CDR3 reads TGCGCCAGCAGCTCTGGAGGGCTGGGTCGGCCCCAAGAGACCCAGTACTTC. Encoded protein: CASSSGGLGRPQETQYF. The V and J genes are TRBV5-1 and TRBJ2-5; a weak D match, TRBD2 (6 bases). Between the trimmed V and J ends, which lost 3 bases and 1 base, there was a span of 19 bases. Germline lookup yields CDR1 SGHRS and CDR2 YFSETQ. This CDR3 spans 17 amino acids.

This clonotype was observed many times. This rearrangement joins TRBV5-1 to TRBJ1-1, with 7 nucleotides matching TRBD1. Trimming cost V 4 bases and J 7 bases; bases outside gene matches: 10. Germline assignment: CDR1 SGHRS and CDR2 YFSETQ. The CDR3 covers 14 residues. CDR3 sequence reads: CASSPRQDRNEAFF. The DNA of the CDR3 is TGCGCCAGCAGCCCACGACAGGACAGGAATGAAGCTTTCTTT.

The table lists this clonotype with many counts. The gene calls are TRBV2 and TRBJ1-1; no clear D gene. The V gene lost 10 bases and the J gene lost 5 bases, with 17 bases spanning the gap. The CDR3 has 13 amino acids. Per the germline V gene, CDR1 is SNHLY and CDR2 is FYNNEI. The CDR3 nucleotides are TGTGCCACCCCGTCAATCCCGGGGACTGAAGCTTTCTTT. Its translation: CATPSIPGTEAFF.

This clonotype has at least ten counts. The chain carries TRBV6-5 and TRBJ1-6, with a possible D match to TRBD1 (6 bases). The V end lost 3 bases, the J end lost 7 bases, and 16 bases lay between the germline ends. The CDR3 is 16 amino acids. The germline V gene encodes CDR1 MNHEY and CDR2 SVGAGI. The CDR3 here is CASSYNPGQRNSPLHF. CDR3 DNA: TGTGCCAGCAGTTATAACCCAGGACAGAGAAATTCACCCCTCCACTTT.

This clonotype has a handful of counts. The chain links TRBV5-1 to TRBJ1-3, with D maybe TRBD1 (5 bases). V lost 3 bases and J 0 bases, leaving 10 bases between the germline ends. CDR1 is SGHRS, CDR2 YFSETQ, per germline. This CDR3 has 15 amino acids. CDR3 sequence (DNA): TGCGCCAGCAGCTACGGAGGGGTCTCTGGAAACACCATATATTTT. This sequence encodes CASSYGGVSGNTIYF.

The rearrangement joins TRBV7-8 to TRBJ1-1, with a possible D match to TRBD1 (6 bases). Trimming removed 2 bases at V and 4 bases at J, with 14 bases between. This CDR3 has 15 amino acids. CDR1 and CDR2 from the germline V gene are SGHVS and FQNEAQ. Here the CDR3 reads CASSLTGMRGTEAFF. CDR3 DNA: TGTGCCAGCAGCTTAACAGGGATGAGGGGCACTGAAGCTTTCTTT. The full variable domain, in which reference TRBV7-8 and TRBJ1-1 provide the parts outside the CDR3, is GAGVSQSPRYKVAKRGQDVALRCDPISGHVSLFWYQQALGQGPEFLTYFQNEAQLDKSGLPSDRFFAERPEGSVSTLKIQRTQQEDSAVYLCASSLTGMRGTEAFFGQGTRLTVV.

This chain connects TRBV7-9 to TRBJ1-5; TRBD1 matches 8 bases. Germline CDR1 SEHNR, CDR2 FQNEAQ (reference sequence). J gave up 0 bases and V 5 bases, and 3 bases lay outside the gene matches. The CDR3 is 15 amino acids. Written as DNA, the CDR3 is TGTGCCAGCAGCAGAGACAGGGGTAGCAATCAGCCCCAGCATTTT. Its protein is CASSRDRGSNQPQHF.

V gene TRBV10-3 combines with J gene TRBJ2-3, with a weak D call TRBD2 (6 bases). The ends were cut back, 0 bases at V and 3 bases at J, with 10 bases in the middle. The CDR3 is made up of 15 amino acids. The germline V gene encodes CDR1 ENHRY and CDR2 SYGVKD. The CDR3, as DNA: TGTGCCATCAGTGAGTCCACTAGCCGTACAGATACGCAGTATTTT. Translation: CAISESTSRTDTQYF.

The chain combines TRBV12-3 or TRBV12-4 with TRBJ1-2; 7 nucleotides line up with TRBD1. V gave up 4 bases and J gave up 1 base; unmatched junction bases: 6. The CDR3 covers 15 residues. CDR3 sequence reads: CASSSGQSRNYGYTF. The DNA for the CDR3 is TGTGCCAGCAGTTCGGGACAGTCCCGTAACTATGGCTACACCTTC.

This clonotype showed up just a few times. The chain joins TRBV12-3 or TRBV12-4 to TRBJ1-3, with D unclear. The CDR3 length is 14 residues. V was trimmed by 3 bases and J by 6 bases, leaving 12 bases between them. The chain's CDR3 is CASSFIDAVNTIYF. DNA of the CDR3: TGTGCCAGCAGTTTTATCGACGCAGTAAACACCATATATTTT.

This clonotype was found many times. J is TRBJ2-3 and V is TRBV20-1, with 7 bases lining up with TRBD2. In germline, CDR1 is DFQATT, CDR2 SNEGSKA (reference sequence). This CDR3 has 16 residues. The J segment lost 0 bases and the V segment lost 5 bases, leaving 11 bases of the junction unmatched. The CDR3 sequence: CSAQSRLASSTDTQYF. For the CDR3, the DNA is TGCAGTGCTCAAAGCCGACTAGCCTCAAGCACAGATACGCAGTATTTT.